This is a list of T cell receptor beta chains from one sample in a study of blood T cell repertoires in COVID-19. TCRdb's copy holds only in-frame clones and misses some; the assay was immunoSEQ multiplex PCR. The sample has approximately 200,000 clones, 82% seen once. Source material: PBMCs or T cells enriched from blood (not recorded which). These receptors originate from a man between 40 and 49 years old who had recovered from COVID-19. Each CDR3 is given with its conserved first and last residue. The D gene is left open where the match is weak. Some rows have no size entry. The others give once, few or many, or a class for an expanded clone.

clone_size: .; v_call: TRBV28; j_call: TRBJ1-1; d_call: TRBD1; cdr3_aa: CASSSPTGADTEAFF; cdr3_nt: TGTGCCAGCAGTTCCCCGACAGGGGCTGACACTGAAGCTTTCTTT
clone_size: .; v_call: TRBV19; j_call: TRBJ2-3; d_call: TRBD1; cdr3_aa: CASSIYGQGGDTQYF; cdr3_nt: TGTGCCAGTAGTATTTACGGACAGGGGGGAGATACGCAGTATTTT
clone_size: .; v_call: TRBV19; j_call: TRBJ2-3; d_call: TRBD2; cdr3_aa: CASRTTYFTSGATDTQYF; cdr3_nt: TGTGCCAGTAGGACTACTTACTTCACTAGCGGGGCCACAGATACGCAGTATTTT
clone_size: .; v_call: TRBV5-6; j_call: TRBJ1-2; d_call: .; cdr3_aa: CASSLWDTATTF; cdr3_nt: TGTGCCAGCAGCTTGTGGGACACTGCGACCACCTTC
clone_size: .; v_call: TRBV11-3; j_call: TRBJ2-2; d_call: .; cdr3_aa: CASSNHGELFF; cdr3_nt: TGTGCCAGCAGCAATCACGGGGAGCTGTTTTTT
clone_size: .; v_call: TRBV7-3; j_call: TRBJ2-2; d_call: TRBD2; cdr3_aa: CASSLTGGREVFTGELFF; cdr3_nt: TGTGCCAGCAGCTTAACTGGTGGGCGGGAGGTCTTCACCGGGGAGCTGTTTTTT
clone_size: .; v_call: TRBV28; j_call: TRBJ1-5; d_call: TRBD1; cdr3_aa: CASSLGDRAQPQHF; cdr3_nt: TGTGCCAGCAGTTTAGGGGACAGGGCTCAGCCCCAGCATTTT
clone_size: .; v_call: TRBV7-2; j_call: TRBJ1-3; d_call: .; cdr3_aa: CASSLDRQHSGNTIYF; cdr3_nt: TGTGCCAGCAGCTTAGATCGTCAACACTCTGGAAACACCATATATTTT
clone_size: .; v_call: TRBV4-2; j_call: TRBJ1-1; d_call: .; cdr3_aa: CASSQDGGGSWNTEAFF; cdr3_nt: TGTGCCAGCAGCCAAGATGGGGGGGGATCGTGGAACACTGAAGCTTTCTTT
clone_size: .; v_call: TRBV4-3; j_call: TRBJ1-6; d_call: TRBD1; cdr3_aa: CASSKDRDVTYNSPLHF; cdr3_nt: TGCGCCAGCAGCAAGGACAGGGATGTGACCTATAATTCACCCCTCCACTTT
clone_size: .; v_call: TRBV10-3; j_call: TRBJ1-4; d_call: .; cdr3_aa: CAISEPTGTNEKLFF; cdr3_nt: TGTGCCATCAGTGAGCCAACAGGTACCAATGAAAAACTGTTTTTT
clone_size: .; v_call: TRBV4-3; j_call: TRBJ2-7; d_call: TRBD2; cdr3_aa: CASSQEWTSYTLAYYEQYF; cdr3_nt: TGCGCCAGCAGCCAAGAGTGGACTAGCTACACCCTTGCCTACTACGAGCAGTACTTC
clone_size: .; v_call: TRBV7-3; j_call: TRBJ2-7; d_call: TRBD1; cdr3_aa: CASSYDIDRERYEQYF; cdr3_nt: TGTGCCAGCAGCTACGATATTGACAGGGAACGGTACGAGCAGTACTTC
clone_size: .; v_call: TRBV7-2; j_call: TRBJ2-7; d_call: TRBD1; cdr3_aa: CASSLRGLGQGRYEQYF; cdr3_nt: TGTGCCAGCAGCTTAAGAGGACTCGGACAGGGCCGCTACGAGCAGTACTTC
clone_size: once; v_call: TRBV10-3; j_call: TRBJ2-1; d_call: .; cdr3_aa: CAIKGGNQYNEQFF; cdr3_nt: TGTGCCATCAAAGGCGGGAATCAGTACAATGAGCAGTTCTTC
clone_size: .; v_call: TRBV7-2; j_call: TRBJ1-5; d_call: TRBD1; cdr3_aa: CASSRAGQGTFSNQPQHF; cdr3_nt: TGTGCCAGCAGCCGTGCGGGACAGGGTACCTTTAGCAATCAGCCCCAGCATTTT
clone_size: .; v_call: TRBV6-1; j_call: TRBJ1-4; d_call: .; cdr3_aa: CASSEGPGLPGKLFF; cdr3_nt: TGTGCCAGCAGTGAGGGCCCCGGGCTCCCAGGGAAACTGTTTTTT
clone_size: .; v_call: TRBV5-3; j_call: TRBJ1-3; d_call: .; cdr3_aa: CARSRTLVRTYGNTIYF; cdr3_nt: TGTGCCAGAAGCCGTACCCTCGTACGGACTTATGGAAACACCATATATTTT
clone_size: .; v_call: TRBV21-1; j_call: TRBJ2-1; d_call: .; cdr3_aa: CASSKATGPGGFF; cdr3_nt: TGTGCCAGCAGCAAAGCTACGGGTCCCGGGGGGTTCTTC
clone_size: .; v_call: TRBV5-1; j_call: TRBJ1-4; d_call: .; cdr3_aa: CASSLAGGEKLFF; cdr3_nt: TGCGCCAGCAGCTTGGCTGGAGGTGAAAAACTGTTTTTT
clone_size: .; v_call: TRBV12-3/TRBV12-4; j_call: TRBJ2-3; d_call: .; cdr3_aa: CASSSGLANTQYF; cdr3_nt: TGTGCCAGCAGTTCAGGGCTTGCTAATACGCAGTATTTT
clone_size: .; v_call: TRBV4-3; j_call: TRBJ1-5; d_call: .; cdr3_aa: CASSQDLQGNQPQHF; cdr3_nt: TGCGCCAGCAGCCAAGATCTCCAGGGGAATCAGCCCCAGCATTTT
clone_size: .; v_call: TRBV30; j_call: TRBJ2-3; d_call: .; cdr3_aa: CAWSDGGGTDTQYF; cdr3_nt: TGTGCCTGGAGTGATGGGGGCGGCACAGATACGCAGTATTTT
clone_size: few; v_call: TRBV5-4; j_call: TRBJ1-3; d_call: .; cdr3_aa: CASSLGLQGLSGNTIYF; cdr3_nt: TGTGCCAGCAGCTTGGGTCTTCAGGGGCTCTCTGGAAACACCATATATTTT
clone_size: .; v_call: TRBV10-1; j_call: TRBJ2-5; d_call: .; cdr3_aa: CASSVVPAGPQETQYF; cdr3_nt: TGCGCCAGCAGTGTAGTCCCGGCGGGACCCCAAGAGACCCAGTACTTC
clone_size: .; v_call: TRBV2; j_call: TRBJ2-3; d_call: .; cdr3_aa: CASTPRTNTQYF; cdr3_nt: TGTGCCAGCACTCCCCGGACTAATACGCAGTATTTT
clone_size: .; v_call: TRBV7-9; j_call: TRBJ1-6; d_call: TRBD1; cdr3_aa: CASSSRQGAIESSPLHF; cdr3_nt: TGTGCCAGCAGCTCCAGACAGGGGGCCATCGAGAGCTCACCCCTCCACTTT
clone_size: .; v_call: TRBV2; j_call: TRBJ1-1; d_call: .; cdr3_aa: CASSPDTEAFF; cdr3_nt: TGTGCCAGCAGCCCCGACACTGAAGCTTTCTTT
clone_size: .; v_call: TRBV6-5; j_call: TRBJ2-7; d_call: .; cdr3_aa: CASNPGQGYEQYF; cdr3_nt: TGTGCCAGTAATCCGGGACAAGGCTACGAGCAGTACTTC
clone_size: .; v_call: TRBV30; j_call: TRBJ2-1; d_call: .; cdr3_aa: CAWSSRTIDNEQFF; cdr3_nt: TGTGCCTGGAGTTCCAGGACTATTGACAATGAGCAGTTCTTC
clone_size: few; v_call: TRBV5-1; j_call: TRBJ1-1; d_call: .; cdr3_aa: CASSLGGGFDQPTALKTEAFF; cdr3_nt: TGCGCCAGCAGCTTGGGGGGCGGATTTGACCAGCCTACCGCCCTTAAAACTGAAGCTTTCTTT
clone_size: .; v_call: TRBV9; j_call: TRBJ2-5; d_call: TRBD1; cdr3_aa: CASSGDTGALSETQYF; cdr3_nt: TGTGCCAGCAGCGGCGATACAGGGGCCCTCTCGGAGACCCAGTACTTC
clone_size: .; v_call: TRBV6-5; j_call: TRBJ1-4; d_call: .; cdr3_aa: CASTDAGKDEKLFF; cdr3_nt: TGTGCCAGCACCGACGCCGGGAAGGATGAAAAACTGTTTTTT
clone_size: .; v_call: TRBV6-5; j_call: TRBJ1-5; d_call: .; cdr3_aa: CASSSRQSNQPQHF; cdr3_nt: TGTGCCAGCAGTTCGCGACAGAGCAATCAGCCCCAGCATTTT
clone_size: .; v_call: TRBV5-4; j_call: TRBJ2-5; d_call: .; cdr3_aa: CASSLPRQETQYF; cdr3_nt: TGTGCCAGCAGCTTGCCGAGACAAGAGACCCAGTACTTC
clone_size: once; v_call: TRBV5-6; j_call: TRBJ2-7; d_call: .; cdr3_aa: CASSLVEGTDEQYF; cdr3_nt: TGTGCCAGCAGCTTGGTTGAGGGAACCGACGAGCAGTACTTC
clone_size: .; v_call: TRBV2; j_call: TRBJ1-6; d_call: .; cdr3_aa: CASTNNSPLHF; cdr3_nt: TGTGCCAGCACCAATAATTCACCCCTCCACTTT
clone_size: .; v_call: TRBV3-1/TRBV3-2; j_call: TRBJ2-5; d_call: TRBD2; cdr3_aa: CASSHSSGDQETQYF; cdr3_nt: TGTGCCAGCAGCCACTCTAGCGGGGATCAAGAGACCCAGTACTTC
clone_size: .; v_call: TRBV27; j_call: TRBJ1-1; d_call: TRBD1; cdr3_aa: CASRHRGFGTEAFF; cdr3_nt: TGTGCCAGCAGACACAGGGGATTTGGCACTGAAGCTTTCTTT
clone_size: .; v_call: TRBV5-1; j_call: TRBJ2-2; d_call: TRBD2; cdr3_aa: CASSWDLAGTAPELFF; cdr3_nt: TGCGCCAGCAGCTGGGACCTAGCGGGAACCGCCCCCGAGCTGTTTTTT
clone_size: few; v_call: TRBV4-1; j_call: TRBJ1-5; d_call: TRBD1; cdr3_aa: CASSQEDRGLNQPQHF; cdr3_nt: TGCGCCAGCAGCCAAGAGGACAGGGGGCTTAATCAGCCCCAGCATTTT
clone_size: .; v_call: TRBV5-4; j_call: TRBJ2-2; d_call: TRBD2; cdr3_aa: CASSFPGTSGHGGELFF; cdr3_nt: TGTGCCAGCAGCTTCCCCGGGACTAGCGGACACGGGGGTGAGCTGTTTTTT
clone_size: .; v_call: TRBV2; j_call: TRBJ2-3; d_call: TRBD2; cdr3_aa: CASRGRAVADTQYF; cdr3_nt: TGTGCCAGCCGCGGGAGGGCCGTCGCAGATACGCAGTATTTT
clone_size: .; v_call: TRBV3-1/TRBV3-2; j_call: TRBJ2-1; d_call: TRBD2; cdr3_aa: CASSQGPSGAYNEQFF; cdr3_nt: TGTGCCAGCAGCCAAGGGCCTAGCGGGGCCTACAATGAGCAGTTCTTC
clone_size: .; v_call: TRBV27; j_call: TRBJ2-7; d_call: TRBD2; cdr3_aa: CASGGLADVSRYF; cdr3_nt: TGTGCCAGCGGCGGGCTAGCGGACGTCTCTAGGTACTTC
clone_size: .; v_call: TRBV3-1/TRBV3-2; j_call: TRBJ2-7; d_call: TRBD1; cdr3_aa: CASSLGQGWYEQYF; cdr3_nt: TGTGCCAGCAGCCTGGGACAGGGTTGGTACGAGCAGTACTTC
clone_size: .; v_call: TRBV4-3; j_call: TRBJ2-1; d_call: TRBD2; cdr3_aa: CASSRTSGSMNEQFF; cdr3_nt: TGCGCCAGCAGCCGCACTAGCGGGAGTATGAATGAGCAGTTCTTC
clone_size: few; v_call: TRBV4-1; j_call: TRBJ1-1; d_call: TRBD1; cdr3_aa: CASSQVTGVNTEAFF; cdr3_nt: TGCGCCAGCAGCCAAGTTACAGGGGTGAACACTGAAGCTTTCTTT
clone_size: .; v_call: TRBV6-1; j_call: TRBJ2-1; d_call: TRBD2; cdr3_aa: CASREVVRNVLGGGLRNEQFF; cdr3_nt: TGTGCCAGCAGGGAAGTCGTTAGGAACGTTTTGGGGGGAGGGCTAAGGAATGAGCAGTTCTTC
clone_size: .; v_call: TRBV5-1; j_call: TRBJ2-1; d_call: .; cdr3_aa: CASSSNPDNEQFF; cdr3_nt: TGCGCCAGCAGCTCGAATCCGGACAATGAGCAGTTCTTC